The T cell receptor beta chain under discussion was sequenced for a study of blood T cells in healthy people across ages. Comments on this clonotype: Its antigen is as yet unknown.

Study conclusions and caveats: Among long-lived donors, naive CD4+ cells were more numerous and diversity higher than in aged donors.

It was with a sample-barcoded 5' primer and a J-beta primer mix that a second PCR of about 7 to 12 cycles was run. Individual samples furnished no less than 2.5 million CDR3-containing paired-end reads apiece. One entry per CDR3 protein, called by TCRdb with MiXCR from the 5' RACE reads. This table has roughly 1,500,000 distinct CDR3 sequences, approximately 38% appearing once. CDR1 SGHDN and CDR2 FVKESK come from the germline V gene. Losses at the gene ends were 4 bases for V and 1 base for J; bases not matched to a gene: 6. The CDR3 length is 15 residues. This sequence joins TRBV14 and TRBJ1-1, with 7 bases identical to TRBD1. This clonotype was sampled from a woman between 18 and 30 years old in good health. Sequencing used blood. The CDR3 spells CASSPLTGKNTEAFF. DNA for the CDR3: TGTGCCAGCAGCCCCCTGACAGGGAAGAACACTGAAGCTTTCTTT.